This T cell receptor beta chain derives from a study of Ad26.COV2.S vaccination and SARS-CoV-2 variants. Turning to the study itself: Recipients of Ad26.COV2.S got it intramuscularly, once or twice 56 days apart. Regarding the study as a whole: Reportedly, spike-specific CD8+ and CD4+ T cell responses achieved substantial breadth once vaccination had taken place.

Method: immunoSEQ multiplex PCR; TCRdb's copy keeps in-frame clones and lacks some. The profile shows some 390,000 clones, more than 85% of them singletons. In the case of this clone: What it recognizes is unknown.

Stated treatment: around 19 received Ad26.COV2.S at low or high dose, single or two shots; several received placebo; per-sample allocation not given. Sampling occurred on day 63 after the first vaccine or placebo injection. Boston hosted the donor, who was an adult aged 18-55 years. The TCR originated in a person aged 18-60 years who received the Ad26.COV2.S COVID-19 vaccine or a placebo. Specimen: peripheral blood, collected in a trial of Ad26.COV2.S vaccine versus placebo.

The CDR3 here is CASSDSPGQNTEAFF. Written as DNA, the CDR3 is TGTGCCAGCAGTGATTCCCCGGGACAAAACACTGAAGCTTTCTTT. J is TRBJ1-1 and V is TRBV2, with a tentative D call TRBD1 (6 bases). Germline lookup yields CDR1 SNHLY and CDR2 FYNNEI. The V end lost 3 bases, the J end lost 2 bases, and 13 bases lay between the germline ends. The CDR3 totals 15 residues. Based on the CDR3 plus reference TRBV2 and TRBJ1-1, the full variable domain is EPEVTQTPSHQVTQMGQEVILRCVPISNHLYFYWYRQILGQKVEFLVSFYNNEISEKSEIFDDQFSVERPDGSNFTLKIRSTKLEDSAMYFCASSDSPGQNTEAFFGQGTRLTVV.